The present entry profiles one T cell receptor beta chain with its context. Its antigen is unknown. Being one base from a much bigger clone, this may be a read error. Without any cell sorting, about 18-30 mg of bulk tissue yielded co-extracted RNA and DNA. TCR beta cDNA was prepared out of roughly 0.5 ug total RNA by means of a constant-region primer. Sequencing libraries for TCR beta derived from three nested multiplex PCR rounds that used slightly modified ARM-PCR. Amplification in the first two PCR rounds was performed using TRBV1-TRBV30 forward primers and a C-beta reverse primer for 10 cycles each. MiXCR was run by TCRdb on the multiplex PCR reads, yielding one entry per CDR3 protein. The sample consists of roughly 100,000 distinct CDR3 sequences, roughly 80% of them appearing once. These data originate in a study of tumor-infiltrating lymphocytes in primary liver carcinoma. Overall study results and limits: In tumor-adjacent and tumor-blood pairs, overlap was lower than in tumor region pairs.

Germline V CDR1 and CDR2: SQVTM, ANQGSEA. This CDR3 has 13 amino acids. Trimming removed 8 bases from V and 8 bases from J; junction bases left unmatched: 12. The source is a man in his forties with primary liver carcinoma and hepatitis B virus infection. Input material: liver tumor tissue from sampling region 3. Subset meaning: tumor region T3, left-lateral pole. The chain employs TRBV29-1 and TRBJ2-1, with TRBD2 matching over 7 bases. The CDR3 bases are TGCAGCATTGGGGGGGGAGTCACCGATGAGCAGTTCTTC. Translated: CSIGGGVTDEQFF.